This T cell receptor (beta chain) was documented in a study of OX40 agonist ivuxolimab in advanced cancers. Regarding the study as a whole: Not determined was the antigen specificity of the expanded peripheral T cells.

Of note for this clone: As yet, its antigen is unknown.

Germline values: CDR1 MRHNA, CDR2 SNTAGT. The V and J ends lost 5 bases and 8 bases, in that order; junction bases with no gene match: 6. The CDR3 runs to 14 residues. This table comes from immunoSEQ multiplex PCR, and its TCRdb copy is limited to in-frame clones, with some not included. The sample shows about 51,000 clones, 80% to 85% of them seen only once. This chain connects TRBV6-4 to TRBJ2-1, with 10 bases matching TRBD1. The sample in question was CD4+ or CD8+ T cells sorted from blood, obtained in a trial of the OX40 agonist ivuxolimab. The TCR comes from an adult with an advanced solid tumor such as melanoma, head and neck, liver or kidney cancer. The CDR3 sequence is CASSLDRGRDEQFF. The CDR3 coding sequence is TGTGCCAGCAGTCTAGACAGGGGGCGCGATGAGCAGTTCTTC.